The clone carrying this TCR beta chain was seen a handful of times. The target antigen is unknown. This sample is drawn from a study of tumor-infiltrating lymphocytes in primary liver carcinoma. Study-level information: Samples yielded about 3.5 to 7.5 million productive TCRbeta reads, similar across tissue types.

Unsorted whole blood yielded blood RNA, and germline DNA was extracted as well. Study-level results: Tumors carried a top-250-clone fraction significantly exceeding that of blood (p = 0.039). Overlap in tumor-adjacent and tumor-blood pairs fell below that of tumor region pairs.

V dropped 5 bases and J dropped 5; count of bases not matched to a gene: 6. Germline loops: CDR1 MNHEY, CDR2 SVGAGI. This CDR3 has 14 residues. With a constant-region primer, TCR beta cDNA was made from around 520 ng of total RNA. Three rounds of nested multiplex PCR with slightly modified ARM-PCR produced TCR beta libraries. Primers for the first two PCR rounds were TRBV1-TRBV30 forward primers and a C-beta reverse primer (roughly 9 cycles per round). TCRdb re-analysed the multiplex PCR reads in MiXCR, keeping a single row per CDR3 protein. The sample has around 330,000 distinct CDR3 sequences, about 50% seen once.

The genes are TRBV6-5 and TRBJ2-5, with 9 bases that match TRBD1. The sequence was collected from a woman aged 30 to 39 with primary liver carcinoma and hepatitis B virus infection. Specimen: peripheral blood. CDR3 sequence (DNA): TGTGCCAGCAGTGAGGGACAGGGAGCGGAGACCCAGTACTTC. Translation gives CASSEGQGAETQYF.